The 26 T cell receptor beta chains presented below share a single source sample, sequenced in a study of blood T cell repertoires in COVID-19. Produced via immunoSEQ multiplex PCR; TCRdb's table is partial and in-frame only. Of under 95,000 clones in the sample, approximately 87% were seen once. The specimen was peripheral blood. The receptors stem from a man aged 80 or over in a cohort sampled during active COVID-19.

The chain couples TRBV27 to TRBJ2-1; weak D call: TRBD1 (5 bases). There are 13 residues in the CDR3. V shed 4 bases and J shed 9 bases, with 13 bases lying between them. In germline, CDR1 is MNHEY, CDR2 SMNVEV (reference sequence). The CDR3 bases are TGTGCCAGCAGTTCGGCAGGGTGGGTTGAGCAGTTCTTC. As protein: CASSSAGWVEQFF.

CDR3 coding DNA: TGTGCCAGCTCACAGCAGGGCGGTGGCAATCAGCCCCAGCATTTT. Translating gives CASSQQGGGNQPQHF. The rearrangement joins TRBV18 to TRBJ1-5; a possible D gene is TRBD1 (5 bases). Trimming pared 4 bases from V and 2 bases from J, leaving 12 bases between. Germline CDR1 reads KGHSH; CDR2 reads LQKENI. The CDR3 consists of 15 residues.

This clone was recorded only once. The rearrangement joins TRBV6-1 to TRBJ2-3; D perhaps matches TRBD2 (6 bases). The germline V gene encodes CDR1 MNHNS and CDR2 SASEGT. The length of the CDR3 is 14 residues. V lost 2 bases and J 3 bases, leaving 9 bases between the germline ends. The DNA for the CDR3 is TGTGCCAGCAGTGAATTGCGGGGTACAGATACGCAGTATTTT. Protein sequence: CASSELRGTDTQYF.

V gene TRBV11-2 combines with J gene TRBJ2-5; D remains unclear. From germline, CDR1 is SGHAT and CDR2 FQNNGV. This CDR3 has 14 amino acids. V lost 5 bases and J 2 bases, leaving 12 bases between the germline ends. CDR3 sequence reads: CASSRRVYQETQYF. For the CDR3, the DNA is TGTGCCAGCAGCCGTCGGGTCTATCAAGAGACCCAGTACTTC.

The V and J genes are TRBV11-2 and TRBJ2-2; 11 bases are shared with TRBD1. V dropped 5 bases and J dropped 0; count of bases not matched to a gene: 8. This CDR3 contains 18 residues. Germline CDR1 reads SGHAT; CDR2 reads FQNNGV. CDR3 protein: CASSPTAGQGANTGELFF. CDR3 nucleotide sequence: TGTGCCAGCAGCCCGACGGCGGGACAGGGGGCGAACACCGGGGAGCTGTTTTTT.

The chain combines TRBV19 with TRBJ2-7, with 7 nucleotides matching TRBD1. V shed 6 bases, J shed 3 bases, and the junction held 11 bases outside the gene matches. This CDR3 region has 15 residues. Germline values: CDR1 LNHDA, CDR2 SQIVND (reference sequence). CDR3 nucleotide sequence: TGTGCCAGTAGCTTACAGGGGCGGGCTCTCTACGAGCAGTACGTC. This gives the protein CASSLQGRALYEQYV.

The CDR3 here is CASSQEGGQGQPQHF. Here the CDR3 DNA reads TGCGCCAGCAGCCAAGAAGGGGGACAGGGTCAGCCCCAGCATTTT. V gene TRBV4-1 combines with J gene TRBJ1-5; 9 bases align to TRBD1. Germline assignment: CDR1 MGHRA and CDR2 YSYEKL. V shed 0 bases and J 6 bases; nucleotides not matched to a gene: 3. This CDR3 has 15 residues.

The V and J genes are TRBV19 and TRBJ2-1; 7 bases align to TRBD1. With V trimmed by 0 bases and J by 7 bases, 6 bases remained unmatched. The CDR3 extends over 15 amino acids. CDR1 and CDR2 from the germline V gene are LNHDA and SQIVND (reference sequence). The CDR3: CASSIDDRVGNEQFF. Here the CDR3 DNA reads TGTGCCAGTAGTATAGACGACAGGGTAGGGAATGAGCAGTTCTTC.

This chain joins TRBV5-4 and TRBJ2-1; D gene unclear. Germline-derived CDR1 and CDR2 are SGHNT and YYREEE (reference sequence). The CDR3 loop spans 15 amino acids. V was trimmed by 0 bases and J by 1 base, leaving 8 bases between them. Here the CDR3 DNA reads TGTGCCAGCAGCTTGGGAGGAAGGTCCTACAATGAGCAGTTCTTC. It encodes CASSLGGRSYNEQFF.

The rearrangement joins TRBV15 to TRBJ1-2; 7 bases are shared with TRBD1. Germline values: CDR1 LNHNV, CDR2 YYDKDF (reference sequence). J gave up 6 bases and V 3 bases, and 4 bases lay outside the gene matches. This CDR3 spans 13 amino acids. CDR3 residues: CATSRETGNGYTF. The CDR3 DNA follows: TGTGCCACCAGCAGGGAGACAGGGAATGGCTACACCTTC.

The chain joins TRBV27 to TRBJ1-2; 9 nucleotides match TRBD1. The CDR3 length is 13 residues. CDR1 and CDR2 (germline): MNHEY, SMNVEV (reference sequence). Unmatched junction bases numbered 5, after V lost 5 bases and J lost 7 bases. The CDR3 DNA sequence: TGTGCCAGCAGTATAACAGGGGGCTTTGGCTACACCTTC. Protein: CASSITGGFGYTF.

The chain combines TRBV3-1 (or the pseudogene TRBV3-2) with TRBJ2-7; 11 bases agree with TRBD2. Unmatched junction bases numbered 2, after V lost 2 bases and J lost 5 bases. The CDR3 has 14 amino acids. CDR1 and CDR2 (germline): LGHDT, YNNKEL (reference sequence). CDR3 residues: CASSQLAGGNEQYF. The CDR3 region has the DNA TGTGCCAGCAGCCAACTAGCGGGGGGCAACGAGCAGTACTTC.

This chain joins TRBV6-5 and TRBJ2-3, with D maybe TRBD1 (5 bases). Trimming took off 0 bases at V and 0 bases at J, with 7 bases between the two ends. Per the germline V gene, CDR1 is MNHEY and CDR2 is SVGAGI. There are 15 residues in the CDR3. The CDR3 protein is CASSYSDTSTDTQYF. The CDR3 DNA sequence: TGTGCCAGCAGTTACTCGGACACAAGCACAGATACGCAGTATTTT.

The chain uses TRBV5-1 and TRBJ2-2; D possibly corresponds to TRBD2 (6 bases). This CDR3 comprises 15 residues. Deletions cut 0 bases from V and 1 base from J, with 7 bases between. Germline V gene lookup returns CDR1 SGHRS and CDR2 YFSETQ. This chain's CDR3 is CASSLAGVNTGELFF. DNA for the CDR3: TGCGCCAGCAGCTTGGCGGGGGTGAACACCGGGGAGCTGTTTTTT.

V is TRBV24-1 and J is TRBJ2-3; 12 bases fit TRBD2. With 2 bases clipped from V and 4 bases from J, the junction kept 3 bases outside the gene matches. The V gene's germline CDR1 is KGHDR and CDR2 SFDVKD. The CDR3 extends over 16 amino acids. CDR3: CATSDWTSGDADTQYF. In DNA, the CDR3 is TGTGCCACCAGTGATTGGACTAGCGGGGATGCAGATACGCAGTATTTT.

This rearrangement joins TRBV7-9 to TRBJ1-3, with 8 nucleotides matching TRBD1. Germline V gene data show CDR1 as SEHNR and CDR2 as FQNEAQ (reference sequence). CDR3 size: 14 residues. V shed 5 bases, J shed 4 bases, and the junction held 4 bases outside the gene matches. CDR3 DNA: TGTGCCAGCAGCCCGGGACAGGCCGGAAACACCATATATTTT. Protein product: CASSPGQAGNTIYF. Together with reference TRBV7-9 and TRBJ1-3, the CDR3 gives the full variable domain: DTGVSQNPRHKITKRGQNVTFRCDPISEHNRLYWYRQTLGQGPEFLTYFQNEAQLEKSRLLSDRFSAERPKGSFSTLEIQRTEQGDSAMYLCASSPGQAGNTIYFGEGSWLTVV.

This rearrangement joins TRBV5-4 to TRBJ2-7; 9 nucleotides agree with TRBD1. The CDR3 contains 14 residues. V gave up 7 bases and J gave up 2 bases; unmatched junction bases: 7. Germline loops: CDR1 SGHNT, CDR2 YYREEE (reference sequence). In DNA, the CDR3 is TGTGCCAGCTTAGGACAGGGGATGACCTACGAGCAGTACGTC. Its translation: CASLGQGMTYEQYV.

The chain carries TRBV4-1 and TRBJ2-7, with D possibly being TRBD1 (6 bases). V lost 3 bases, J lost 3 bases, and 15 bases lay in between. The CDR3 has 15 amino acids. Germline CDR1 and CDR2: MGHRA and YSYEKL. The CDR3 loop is CASSQARTASYEQYF. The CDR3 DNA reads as TGCGCCAGCAGCCAGGCTAGGACAGCAAGCTACGAGCAGTACTTC.

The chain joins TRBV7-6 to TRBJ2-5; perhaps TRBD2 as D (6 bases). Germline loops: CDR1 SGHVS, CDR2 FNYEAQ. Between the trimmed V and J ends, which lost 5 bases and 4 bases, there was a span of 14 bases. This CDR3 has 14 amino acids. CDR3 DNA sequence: TGTGCCAGCAGCCTCACGGGGGTGACAGAGACCCAGTACTTC. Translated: CASSLTGVTETQYF.

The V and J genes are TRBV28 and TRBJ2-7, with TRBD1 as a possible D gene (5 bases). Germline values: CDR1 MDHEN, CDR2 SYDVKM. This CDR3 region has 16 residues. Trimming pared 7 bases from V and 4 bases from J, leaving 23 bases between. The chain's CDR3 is CASNPPTRTPGYEQYV. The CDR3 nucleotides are TGTGCCAGCAACCCTCCGACCAGGACACCTGGGTACGAGCAGTACGTC.

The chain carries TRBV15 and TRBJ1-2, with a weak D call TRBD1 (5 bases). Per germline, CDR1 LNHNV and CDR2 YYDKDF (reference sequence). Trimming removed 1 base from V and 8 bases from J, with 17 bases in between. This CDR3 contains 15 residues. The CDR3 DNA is TGTGCCACCAGCAGAGGGGGCTTTATAGCAGGGGGCTACACCTTC. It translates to CATSRGGFIAGGYTF.

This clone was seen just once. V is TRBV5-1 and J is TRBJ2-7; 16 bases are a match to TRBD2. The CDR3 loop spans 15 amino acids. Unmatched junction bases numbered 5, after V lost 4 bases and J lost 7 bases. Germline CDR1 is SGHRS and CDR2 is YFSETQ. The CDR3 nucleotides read TGCGCCAGCAGCGGGACTAGCGGGGGGGCGTGGGAGCAGTACTTC. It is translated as CASSGTSGGAWEQYF. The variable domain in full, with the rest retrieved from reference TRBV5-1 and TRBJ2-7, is KAGVTQTPRYLIKTRGQQVTLSCSPISGHRSVSWYQQTPGQGLQFLFEYFSETQRNKGNFPGRFSGRQFSNSRSEMNVSTLELGDSALYLCASSGTSGGAWEQYFGPGTRLTVT.

The CDR3: CSVDRDLAGELFF. Here the CDR3 DNA reads TGCAGCGTGGACAGGGACCTAGCCGGGGAGCTGTTTTTT. V gene TRBV29-1 combines with J gene TRBJ2-2, with 8 bases lining up with TRBD1. The CDR3 has 13 residues. V lost 6 bases to trimming and J lost 6 bases; unmatched junction nucleotides: 6. The germline CDR1 and CDR2 sequences are SQVTM and ANQGSEA.

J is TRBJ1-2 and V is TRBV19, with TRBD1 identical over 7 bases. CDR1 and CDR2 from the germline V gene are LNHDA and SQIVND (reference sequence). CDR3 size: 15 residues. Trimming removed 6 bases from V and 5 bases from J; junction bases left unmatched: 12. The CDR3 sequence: CASRPKTGLVYGYTF. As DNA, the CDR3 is TGTGCCAGTAGACCCAAGACAGGGTTAGTTTATGGCTACACCTTC.

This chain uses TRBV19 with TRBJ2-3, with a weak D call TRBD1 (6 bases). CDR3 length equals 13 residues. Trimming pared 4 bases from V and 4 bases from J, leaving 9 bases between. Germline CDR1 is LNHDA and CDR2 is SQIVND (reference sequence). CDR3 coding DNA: TGTGCCAGTAGTAATTACAGGGCAGATACGCAGTATTTT. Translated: CASSNYRADTQYF.

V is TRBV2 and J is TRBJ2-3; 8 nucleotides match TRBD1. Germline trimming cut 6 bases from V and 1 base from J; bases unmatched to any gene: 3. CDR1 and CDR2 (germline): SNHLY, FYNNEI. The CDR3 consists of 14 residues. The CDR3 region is CASRSTGGTDTQYF. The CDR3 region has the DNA TGTGCCAGCAGATCGACAGGGGGCACAGATACGCAGTATTTT.